This T cell receptor beta chain was profiled in a study of blood T cell repertoires in COVID-19. Only in-frame clones appear in the TCRdb table, and some are missing; sequencing was by immunoSEQ multiplex PCR. This table has under 250,000 clones, 75% to 85% appearing once. The V and J ends lost 2 bases and 8 bases, in that order; junction bases with no gene match: 4. The CDR3 runs to 12 residues. Looked up from germline, CDR1 is SQVTM and CDR2 is ANQGSEA. The chain couples TRBV29-1 to TRBJ1-2; 8 bases are shared with TRBD1. Source material: peripheral blood. The receptor was isolated from a woman aged 40 to 50 with COVID-19, enrolled during active disease. CDR3 loop: CSVEQGAGGYTF. The CDR3 DNA follows: TGCAGCGTTGAACAGGGGGCGGGAGGCTACACCTTC.